A selection of T cell receptor beta chains follows, all from one sample in a study of CD8 T cells in ankylosing spondylitis. TCRdb itself ran the 5' RACE reads through MiXCR, one entry per CDR3 protein. The sample yields around 180,000 distinct CDR3 sequences, approximately 18% seen once. The sample was blood, either unsorted or a sorted T cell fraction (not recorded which). These receptors all stem from a male donor aged 5 to 30 with ankylosing spondylitis or in good health (not recorded which). Both conserved end residues are part of each CDR3. D genes are given only for firm matches. Clone size is stated in some rows and not others, as once, few, many or a class when expanded.

TRBD2	14	TRBV6-5	many	TRBJ2-7	TGTGCCAGCAGTTCAGGGACTAGGTCCGGCGAGCAGTACTTC	CASSSGTRSGEQYF
NA	14	TRBV12-3/TRBV12-4	few	TRBJ2-7	NA	CASSSVRGSYEQYF
NA	16	TRBV15	many	TRBJ2-7	TGTGCCACCAGCAGAGATGAAGGGGTTGCAGTTTACGAGCAGTACTTC	CATSRDEGVAVYEQYF
TRBD1	13	TRBV30	many	TRBJ2-7	TGTGCCTGGGGAAGGACAGGGTTATACGAGCAGTACTTC	CAWGRTGLYEQYF
TRBD2	17	TRBV29-1	NA	TRBJ2-1	TGCAGCGTCCCAACCCTAGGTAGCGGGAGATCCTACAATGAGCAGTTCTTC	CSVPTLGSGRSYNEQFF
TRBD2	14	TRBV19	NA	TRBJ2-1	TGTGCCAGTAGTACTAGCGGGATTTACAATGAGCAGTTCTTC	CASSTSGIYNEQFF
TRBD2	16	TRBV27	many	TRBJ2-1	TGTGCCAGCAGAACGGGAAGTAGCGGGAGGATCAATGAGCAGTTCTTC	CASRTGSSGRINEQFF
TRBD1	11	TRBV10-3	NA	TRBJ1-1	TGTGCCATCGGACGGACAGGGATAGCTTTCTTT	CAIGRTGIAFF
TRBD2	13	TRBV7-2	many	TRBJ2-7	TGTGCCAGCAGCTCTCTTCGGGAGGGGGAGCAGTACTTC	CASSSLREGEQYF
NA	12	TRBV10-3	NA	TRBJ2-5	TGTGCCATCGCCCAGGTTGAAGGTAGCCAGTACTTC	CAIAQVEGSQYF
TRBD1	14	TRBV2	many	TRBJ1-1	TGTGCCAGCATGCCGGGACAGGGCTTCACTGAAGCTTTCTTT	CASMPGQGFTEAFF
TRBD1	15	TRBV24-1	many	TRBJ2-4	TGTGCCACCAGTGATTTTACAGGGGGCAAAAACATTCAGTACTTC	CATSDFTGGKNIQYF
NA	15	TRBV10-3	once	TRBJ2-5	TGTGCCATCAGTGCGGGAGGGGGCCGGCAAGAGACCCAGTACTTC	CAISAGGGRQETQYF
TRBD1	13	TRBV14	NA	TRBJ2-5	TGTGCCAGCAGCCGACCAGGGGGTGAGACCCAGTACTTC	CASSRPGGETQYF
NA	17	TRBV12-3/TRBV12-4	many	TRBJ2-3	TGTGCCAGCAGTTCCGCCCGCGGCCTGATGAGGACAGATACGCAGTATTTT	CASSSARGLMRTDTQYF
NA	14	TRBV5-5	many	TRBJ1-5	TGTGCCAGCAGCTCGGGGGACAGCAATCAGCCCCAGCATTTT	CASSSGDSNQPQHF
TRBD1	15	TRBV5-1	many	TRBJ2-7	TGCGCCAGCAGCCATGGGACAGGGACCTCCTACGAGCAGTACTTC	CASSHGTGTSYEQYF
TRBD2	14	TRBV20-1	many	TRBJ2-5	TGCAGTGCCCTGGGACTAGCGGCACAAGAGACCCAGTACTTC	CSALGLAAQETQYF
NA	14	TRBV2	many	TRBJ2-3	TGTGCCAGCGCCCCAATGTCCTCCACAGATACGCAGTATTTT	CASAPMSSTDTQYF
TRBD2	15	TRBV24-1	many	TRBJ2-1	TGTGCCACCAGTGATCTAGCGGGAGGATACAATGAGCAGTTCTTC	CATSDLAGGYNEQFF
NA	14	TRBV7-6	NA	TRBJ1-3	TGTGCCAGCAGCTTGGTAATTTTTGGAAACACCATATATTTT	CASSLVIFGNTIYF
TRBD1	14	TRBV5-1	many	TRBJ1-1	TGCGCCAGCTCCCGGGACAGGGCGGACACTGAAGCTTTCTTT	CASSRDRADTEAFF
NA	17	TRBV7-2	many	TRBJ2-1	TGTGCCAGCAGCTTAGGGGAGCGAATCCCCCCCTACAATGAGCAGTTCTTC	CASSLGERIPPYNEQFF
NA	14	TRBV5-1	NA	TRBJ2-1	TGCGCCAGCAGCTTGGATGGGGGGAGGTATGAGCAGTTCTTC	CASSLDGGRYEQFF